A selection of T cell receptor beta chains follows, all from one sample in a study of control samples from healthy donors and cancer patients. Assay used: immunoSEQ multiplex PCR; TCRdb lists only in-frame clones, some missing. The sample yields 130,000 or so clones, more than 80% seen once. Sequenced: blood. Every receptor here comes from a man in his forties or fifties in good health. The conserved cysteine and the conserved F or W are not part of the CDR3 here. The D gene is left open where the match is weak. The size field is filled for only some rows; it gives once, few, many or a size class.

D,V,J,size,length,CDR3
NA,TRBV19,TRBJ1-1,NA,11,APAGRAGTEAF
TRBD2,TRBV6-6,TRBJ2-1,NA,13,ASSLKRGGGTEQF
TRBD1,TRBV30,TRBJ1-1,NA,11,AWTRTGGTEAF
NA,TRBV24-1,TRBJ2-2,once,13,ATSESGRDTGELF
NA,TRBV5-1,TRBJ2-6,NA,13,ASSGTGAGANVLT
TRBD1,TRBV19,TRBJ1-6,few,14,ASRRDRGSYNSPLH
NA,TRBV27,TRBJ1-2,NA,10,ASSLKGYGYT
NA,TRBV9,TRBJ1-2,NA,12,ASSVDGRGYGYT
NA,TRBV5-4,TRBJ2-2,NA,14,ASSLQIPMNTGELF
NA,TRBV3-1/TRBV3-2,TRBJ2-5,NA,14,ASSQDAGAHQETQY
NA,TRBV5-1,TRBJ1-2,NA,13,ASSLDGGPPYGYT
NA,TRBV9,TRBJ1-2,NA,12,ASSATSQGGGYT
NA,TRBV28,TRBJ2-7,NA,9,ASSRGYEQY
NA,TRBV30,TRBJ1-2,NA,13,AWSSPELWGYGYT
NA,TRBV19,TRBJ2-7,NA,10,ASSDRMSQQY
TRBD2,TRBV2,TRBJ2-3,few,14,ASSASPGGLTDTQY
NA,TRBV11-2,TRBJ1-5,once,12,ASSLDSLNQPQH
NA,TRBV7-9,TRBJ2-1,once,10,ASSLGYNEQF
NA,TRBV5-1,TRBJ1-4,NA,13,ASSLMGTTNEKLF
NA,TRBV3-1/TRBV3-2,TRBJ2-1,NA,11,ASSLTSYNEQF
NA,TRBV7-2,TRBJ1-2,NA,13,ASSLEGISNYGYT
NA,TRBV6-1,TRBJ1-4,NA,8,ASSEGVWI
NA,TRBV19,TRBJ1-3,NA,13,ASTVRGDSGNTIY
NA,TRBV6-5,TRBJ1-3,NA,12,ASTPRTWTGTIY
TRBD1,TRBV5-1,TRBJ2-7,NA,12,ASSLGQGFHEQY
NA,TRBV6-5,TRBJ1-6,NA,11,ASRTGLDSPLH
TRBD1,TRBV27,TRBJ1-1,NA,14,ASSSGQGARNTEAF
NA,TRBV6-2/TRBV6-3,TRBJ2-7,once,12,ASSLRDTYYEQY
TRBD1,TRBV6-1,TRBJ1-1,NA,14,ASSELPGQLNTEAF
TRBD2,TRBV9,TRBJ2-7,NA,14,ASSAQGQRGSHEQY
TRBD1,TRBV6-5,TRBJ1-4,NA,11,ASSYQGVEKLF
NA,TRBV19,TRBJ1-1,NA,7,ASSIGTF
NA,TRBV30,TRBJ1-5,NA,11,AWSTDSNQPQH
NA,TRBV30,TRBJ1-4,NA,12,AWSYPATNEKLF
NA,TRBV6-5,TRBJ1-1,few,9,ASIIVGGAF
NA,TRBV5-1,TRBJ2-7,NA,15,ASSHGAGRPSSYEQY
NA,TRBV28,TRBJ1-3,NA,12,ASSLDVAGNTIY
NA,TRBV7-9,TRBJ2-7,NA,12,ASSLDDSYYEQY
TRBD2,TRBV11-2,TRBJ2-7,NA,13,ASSVTGGVSYEQY
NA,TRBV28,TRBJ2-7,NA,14,ASRFWGSQAIYEQY
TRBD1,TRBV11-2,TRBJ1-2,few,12,ASSLGSTGVGYT
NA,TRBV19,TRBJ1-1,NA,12,ASSIGNLNTEAF
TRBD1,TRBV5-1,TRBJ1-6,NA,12,ASSTGTDNSPLH
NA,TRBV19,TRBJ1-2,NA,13,ASKPIPGHLDGYT
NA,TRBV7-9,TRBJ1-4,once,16,ASSLLFQGGAQDEKLF
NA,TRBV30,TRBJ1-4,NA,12,AWSGRVTNEKLF
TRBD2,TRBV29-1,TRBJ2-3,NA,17,SVVIDPGGESGSPDTQY
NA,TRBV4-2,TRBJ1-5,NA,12,ASSHLGYHQPQH
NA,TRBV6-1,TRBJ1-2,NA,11,ASSDPGIGGYT
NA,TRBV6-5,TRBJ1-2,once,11,ASRGAPNYGYT
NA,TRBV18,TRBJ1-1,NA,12,ASSPGGMNTEAF
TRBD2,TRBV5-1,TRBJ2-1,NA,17,ASSLTGLAGGKNYNEQF
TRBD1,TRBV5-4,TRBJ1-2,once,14,ASSPFLGQGLYGYT
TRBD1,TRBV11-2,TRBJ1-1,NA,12,ASSLTGSGTEAF
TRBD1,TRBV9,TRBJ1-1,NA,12,ASSAHRGGTEAF
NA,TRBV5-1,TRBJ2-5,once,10,ASRLDSQTQY
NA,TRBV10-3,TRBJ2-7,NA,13,AISESGGHAYEQY